Presented here are 31 T cell receptor beta chains from one specimen sequenced in a study of CD8 T cells in ankylosing spondylitis. TCRdb reprocessed the 5' RACE reads via MiXCR and lists one record per CDR3 protein. Counted here are fewer than 350,000 distinct CDR3 sequences, 9.5% to 13% occurring once; the ten biggest clones make up around 8.4%. The sequenced material came from blood, either unsorted or a sorted T cell fraction (not recorded which). The source is a female donor with ankylosing spondylitis or in good health (not recorded which).

The V and J genes are TRBV20-1 and TRBJ1-4; D may be TRBD1 (5 bases). This CDR3 spans 15 amino acids. V was trimmed by 0 bases and J by 3 bases, leaving 11 bases between them. Germline-derived CDR1 and CDR2 are DFQATT and SNEGSKA (reference sequence). As DNA, the CDR3 is TGCAGTGCTAGAGATGAACTGGGGGCTAATGAAAAACTGTTTTTT. It is translated as CSARDELGANEKLFF.

This clonotype was seen ten or more times. The genes are TRBV5-1 and TRBJ2-2; D unclear. Germline V gene sequence: CDR1 SGHRS, CDR2 YFSETQ. The V end lost 3 bases, the J end lost 0 bases, and 6 bases lay between the germline ends. The CDR3 sequence is 14 residues long. Here the CDR3 DNA reads TGCGCCAGCAGCTCCGGACCGAACACCGGGGAGCTGTTTTTT. Protein sequence: CASSSGPNTGELFF.

The rearrangement uses TRBV10-3 and TRBJ1-2; D is uncertain. This CDR3 region has 13 residues. The ends were cut back, 6 bases at V and 1 base at J, with 9 bases in the middle. Germline assignment: CDR1 ENHRY and CDR2 SYGVKD. Here the CDR3 DNA reads TGTGCCATCAGGGAACGCATTAACTATGGCTACACCTTC. The encoded protein is CAIRERINYGYTF.

About this clonotype itself: A read error may be the cause here, since a much bigger clone is one base away. This chain links TRBV20-1 with TRBJ2-2; no clear D gene. This CDR3 has 14 amino acids. The V end lost 4 bases, the J end lost 0 bases, and 9 bases lay between the germline ends. Per the germline V gene, CDR1 is DFQATT and CDR2 is SNEGSKA (reference sequence). The CDR3 DNA reads TGCAGTGCTACAACACAGTCGAACACCGGGGAGCTGTTTTTT. It translates to CSATTQSNTGELFF.

As regards this clonotype: This may come from a read error, since a much larger clone is one base off. V usage is TRBV25-1 and J usage is TRBJ1-5; D not certain. The CDR3 runs 15 residues. From germline, CDR1 is MGHDK and CDR2 SYGVNS. The CDR3, as DNA: TGTTCCAGCAGTGAATTTGGAGAAGAGCATCAGCCCCAGCATTTT. It codes for CSSSEFGEEHQPQHF.

This chain uses TRBV7-4 with TRBJ2-1; TRBD1 matches 8 bases. The germline CDR1 and CDR2 sequences are SGHVT and SQSDAQ. CDR3 length: 17 residues. Trimming took 11 bases from V and 8 from J; bases not matched to a gene: 23. CDR3 nucleotide sequence: TGTGCCTCCTCCCTCAACCTTCCCGACAGGGGAATCCATGAGCAGTTCTTC. It yields the protein CASSLNLPDRGIHEQFF.

This clonotype was observed at least ten times. The chain has TRBV12-3 or TRBV12-4 and TRBJ1-5, with D hard to call. Trimming pared 3 bases from V and 4 bases from J, leaving 7 bases between. This CDR3 spans 13 amino acids. Written as DNA, the CDR3 is TGTGCCAGCAGTTTCCGGGAGAATCAGCCCCAGCATTTT. Amino acid sequence: CASSFRENQPQHF.

As regards this clonotype: Given a much more abundant clone one base away, this may be a read error. The CDR3 bases are TGCAGCGTTGGGGGACGCCTTTACGTGCAGTACTTC. Amino acid sequence: CSVGGRLYVQYF. This chain connects TRBV29-1 to TRBJ2-7, with D possibly being TRBD1 or TRBD2 (5 bases each). CDR3 length: 12 residues. Germline V lookup: CDR1 SQVTM, CDR2 ANQGSEA.

In its sample, this clonotype was seen many times. The V call is TRBV20-1, the J call TRBJ2-3, with TRBD2 as a possible D gene (6 bases). Trimming cost V 1 base and J 4 bases, with 9 bases left between them. This CDR3 is 13 amino acids long. Germline V CDR1 and CDR2: DFQATT, SNEGSKA (reference sequence). The CDR3 region is CSARGRAADTQYF. The CDR3 DNA reads TGCAGTGCTAGAGGGAGGGCCGCAGATACGCAGTATTTT.

This clonotype was seen many times. The chain links TRBV5-1 to TRBJ1-5; the match to TRBD1 covers 12 bases. This CDR3 comprises 15 residues. The V segment lost 4 bases and the J segment 6 bases; nucleotides outside the gene matches: 5. Germline assignment: CDR1 SGHRS and CDR2 YFSETQ. CDR3 DNA: TGCGCCAGCAGCACAGGGACAGGGGGCTCTCAGCCCCAGCATTTT. This translates into CASSTGTGGSQPQHF. The whole variable domain, remainder taken from reference TRBV5-1 and TRBJ1-5, is KAGVTQTPRYLIKTRGQQVTLSCSPISGHRSVSWYQQTPGQGLQFLFEYFSETQRNKGNFPGRFSGRQFSNSRSEMNVSTLELGDSALYLCASSTGTGGSQPQHFGDGTRLSIL.

This clonotype was found many times. CDR3 sequence: CSARRAGVDNEQFF. DNA of the CDR3: TGCAGTGCTAGGAGAGCGGGGGTGGACAATGAGCAGTTCTTC. V is TRBV20-1 and J is TRBJ2-1; 8 bases are shared with TRBD2. The V segment lost 3 bases and the J segment 5 bases; nucleotides outside the gene matches: 6. In germline, CDR1 is DFQATT, CDR2 SNEGSKA (reference sequence). The CDR3 loop spans 14 amino acids.

This clonotype was seen many times. The rearrangement joins TRBV5-1 to TRBJ1-1, with D unclear. Germline loops: CDR1 SGHRS, CDR2 YFSETQ. The CDR3 is 13 residues long. Trimming removed 0 bases from V and 2 bases from J, with 5 bases in between. CDR3 sequence reads: CASSLVFNTEAFF. In DNA form, the CDR3 reads TGCGCCAGCAGCTTGGTGTTTAACACTGAAGCTTTCTTT.

This clonotype was counted many times. The chain uses TRBV20-1 and TRBJ1-4; 9 nucleotides align to TRBD1. Per germline, CDR1 DFQATT and CDR2 SNEGSKA (reference sequence). Trimming at V came to 6 bases and at J to 7 bases, leaving 6 bases not matched to a gene. The CDR3 sequence is 13 residues long. The CDR3 protein is CSAPRDRVEKLFF. In DNA, the CDR3 is TGCAGTGCACCTCGGGACAGGGTTGAAAAACTGTTTTTT.

V is TRBV28 and J is TRBJ2-1; 12 bases map to TRBD1. In germline, CDR1 is MDHEN, CDR2 SYDVKM. Trimming took 6 bases from V and 1 from J; bases not matched to a gene: 10. The CDR3 has 18 amino acids. The CDR3 DNA reads as TGTGCCAGCAGGATCGGGGGACAGGGGGCGAGGTCCTACAATGAGCAGTTCTTC. Translation: CASRIGGQGARSYNEQFF.

V gene TRBV5-1 combines with J gene TRBJ2-7; D remains unclear. This CDR3 is 13 amino acids long. V dropped 5 bases and J dropped 3 bases, with 12 bases sitting between them. The germline CDR1 and CDR2 sequences are SGHRS and YFSETQ. This CDR3 reads CASRLPSSYEQYF. The CDR3 DNA sequence: TGCGCCAGCAGACTCCCAAGCAGCTACGAGCAGTACTTC.

This clonotype was seen many times. This chain connects TRBV7-2 to TRBJ2-7; D is perhaps TRBD1 (5 bases). Germline CDR1 reads SGHTA; CDR2 reads FQGNSA. Trimming cost V 5 bases and J 1 base, with 9 bases left between them. The CDR3 totals 13 residues. Here the CDR3 reads CASSVDSSYEQYF. The CDR3 DNA follows: TGTGCCAGCAGCGTCGACAGTTCCTACGAGCAGTACTTC.

This clonotype was recorded a few times. This chain uses TRBV5-1 with TRBJ2-3, with D unresolved. The CDR3 spans 16 residues. V was pared by 0 bases and J by 4 bases, with 15 bases between. Germline CDR1 reads SGHRS; CDR2 reads YFSETQ. The CDR3 DNA reads as TGCGCCAGCAGCTTGGCGGCTCCGCCTCAGGCAGATACGCAGTATTTT. It is translated as CASSLAAPPQADTQYF.

The chain uses TRBV25-1 and TRBJ1-1; no firm D call. CDR3 length: 15 residues. Trimming took off 0 bases at V and 6 bases at J, with 14 bases between the two ends. Germline values: CDR1 MGHDK, CDR2 SYGVNS. As DNA, the CDR3 is TGTGCCAGCAGTGAATATATCAAGGGATCTGCTGAAGCTTTCTTT. It codes for CASSEYIKGSAEAFF.

This clonotype appeared a few times. The V call is TRBV7-8, the J call TRBJ1-5; D ambiguous. This CDR3 is built from 15 residues. Germline V gene data show CDR1 as SGHVS and CDR2 as FQNEAQ. The V gene lost 2 bases and the J gene lost 1 base, with 9 bases spanning the gap. The CDR3: CASSLYGGSNQPQHF. In nucleotides, the CDR3 is TGTGCCAGCAGCTTATACGGTGGAAGCAATCAGCCCCAGCATTTT.

This clonotype was seen many times. The V call is TRBV12-3 or TRBV12-4, the J call TRBJ1-1, with D perhaps TRBD1 (5 bases). CDR3 length: 15 amino acids. Trimming took 6 bases from V and 6 from J, leaving 20 bases between them. CDR3 nucleotides: TGTGCCAGCAGGGGCGTTCAGGGTTCCGGGGCTGAAGCTTTCTTT. Translated: CASRGVQGSGAEAFF.

This clonotype was observed many times. This chain joins TRBV15 and TRBJ2-3; no firm D call. V was pared by 2 bases and J by 0 bases, with 15 bases between. Looked up from germline, CDR1 is LNHNV and CDR2 is YYDKDF (reference sequence). The CDR3 is 17 amino acids. CDR3 nucleotide sequence: TGTGCCACCAGCAGATACACCCGGTCGAGGAGCACAGATACGCAGTATTTT. It codes for CATSRYTRSRSTDTQYF.

Only a few counts were recorded for this clonotype. The gene calls are TRBV20-1 and TRBJ2-5, with 9 bases lining up with TRBD1. V was clipped by 0 bases and J by 5 bases; unmatched bases: 10. The germline CDR1 and CDR2 sequences are DFQATT and SNEGSKA (reference sequence). This CDR3 is built from 16 residues. In DNA, the CDR3 is TGCAGTGCTAGAGATCTCTACAGGGGGCGCCTTGAGACCCAGTACTTC. Translation gives CSARDLYRGRLETQYF.

This clonotype appeared a single time. This CDR3 is CASRPGLQETQYF. CDR3 nucleotide sequence: TGTGCCAGCAGACCCGGCCTTCAAGAGACCCAGTACTTC. The chain carries TRBV2 and TRBJ2-5, with D uncertain. This CDR3 is built from 13 residues. CDR1 and CDR2 from the germline V gene are SNHLY and FYNNEI. V dropped 6 bases and J dropped 2 bases, with 10 bases sitting between them.

The chain joins TRBV5-6 to TRBJ2-2, with 9 bases identical to TRBD1. The CDR3 is made up of 15 amino acids. Germline loops: CDR1 SGHDT, CDR2 YYEEEE. V was pared by 4 bases and J by 5 bases, with 6 bases of the junction left unmatched. CDR3 in DNA: TGTGCCAGCAGCCCCCCGACAGGGGGGACCGGGGAGCTGTTTTTT. Translating it yields CASSPPTGGTGELFF.

The chain joins TRBV3-1 to TRBJ2-3; 8 nucleotides line up with TRBD2. The CDR3 spans 16 residues. Trimming took 2 bases from V and 2 from J; bases not matched to a gene: 6. Germline lookup yields CDR1 LGHDT and CDR2 YNNKEL (reference sequence). DNA of the CDR3: TGTGCCAGCAGCCAAAGGCGGGGGGTGTACACAGATACGCAGTATTTT. Its protein is CASSQRRGVYTDTQYF.

This clonotype came up many times. The V call is TRBV5-1, the J call TRBJ2-3; maybe TRBD2 (5 bases). Germline V gene lookup returns CDR1 SGHRS and CDR2 YFSETQ. Trimming took 2 bases from V and 0 from J, leaving 7 bases between them. The CDR3 totals 14 residues. The CDR3 coding sequence is TGCGCCAGCAGCTTAACTAGAAGCACAGATACGCAGTATTTT. Translating gives CASSLTRSTDTQYF.

The gene calls are TRBV7-2 and TRBJ2-7; D gene unclear. The V and J ends lost 5 bases and 4 bases respectively, with 18 bases between them. Germline values: CDR1 SGHTA, CDR2 FQGNSA. The CDR3 consists of 15 residues. Here the CDR3 DNA reads TGTGCCAGCAGCCCTGCAGACGAAATGCCTTACGAGCAGTACTTC. Its protein product is CASSPADEMPYEQYF.

This clonotype was detected ten times or more. This chain connects TRBV5-1 to TRBJ1-5; TRBD1 aligns across 8 bases. The CDR3 length is 14 residues. Looked up from germline, CDR1 is SGHRS and CDR2 is YFSETQ. V was pared by 0 bases and J by 5 bases, with 1 base of the junction left unmatched. As DNA, the CDR3 is TGCGCCAGCAGCTTGGACAGGGGGGATCAGCCCCAGCATTTT. Protein: CASSLDRGDQPQHF. The complete variable domain, with remaining parts taken from reference TRBV5-1 and TRBJ1-5, reads KAGVTQTPRYLIKTRGQQVTLSCSPISGHRSVSWYQQTPGQGLQFLFEYFSETQRNKGNFPGRFSGRQFSNSRSEMNVSTLELGDSALYLCASSLDRGDQPQHFGDGTRLSIL.

This clonotype was detected many times. The rearrangement links TRBV10-2 to TRBJ1-1; TRBD1 matches at 10 bases. The germline CDR1 and CDR2 sequences are WSHSY and SAAADI. J was trimmed by 4 bases and V by 6 bases; bases with no gene match: 5. The CDR3 has 14 residues. The CDR3 here is CASRPGQGFTEAFF. The CDR3 nucleotides read TGCGCCAGCAGGCCGGGACAGGGGTTCACTGAAGCTTTCTTT.

Many counts were recorded for this clonotype. The V and J genes are TRBV5-5 and TRBJ2-3; D uncertain. CDR1 is SGHKS and CDR2 is YYEKEE in the germline V gene (reference sequence). V was trimmed by 2 bases and J by 4 bases, leaving 17 bases between them. The CDR3 contains 16 residues. The CDR3: CASSFRVLRVSDTQYF. CDR3 in DNA: TGTGCCAGCAGCTTTCGCGTTCTTCGGGTGTCAGATACGCAGTATTTT.

This clonotype was observed at least ten times. V gene TRBV20-1 combines with J gene TRBJ1-1; possible D gene TRBD1, 5 bases. Germline V gene sequence: CDR1 DFQATT, CDR2 SNEGSKA (reference sequence). This CDR3 contains 11 residues. Between the trimmed V and J ends, which lost 7 bases and 10 bases, there was a span of 16 bases. The DNA for the CDR3 is TGCAGTGACGACAGTCCCCCGGGAGCTTTCTTT. This encodes CSDDSPPGAFF.